Listed here are 18 T cell receptor beta chains from one sample, sequenced in a study of technical replicates of blood from four donors. Assay: immunoSEQ multiplex PCR; the TCRdb copy retains only in-frame clones and omits some. Of more than 75,000 clones listed, approximately 90% are singletons. The sample taken for sequencing was T cells isolated from PBMCs. These receptors all stem from a human donor in good health.

This clone appeared once. The genes are TRBV5-6 and TRBJ2-7; D call uncertain. V gave up 2 bases and J gave up 0 bases, with 12 bases separating them. In germline, CDR1 is SGHDT, CDR2 YYEEEE. The CDR3 extends over 15 amino acids. CDR3 protein: CASSLMTLSSYEQYF. The CDR3, as DNA: TGTGCCAGCAGCTTAATGACACTGAGCTCCTACGAGCAGTACTTC.

This chain uses TRBV18 with TRBJ1-4; 7 bases map to TRBD1. CDR3 size: 13 residues. Per the germline V gene, CDR1 is KGHSH and CDR2 is LQKENI. The V segment lost 5 bases and the J segment 5 bases; nucleotides outside the gene matches: 2. The CDR3: CASSKGQNEKLFF. CDR3 nucleotides: TGTGCCAGCTCAAAGGGACAGAATGAAAAACTGTTTTTT. The variable domain in full, completed from reference TRBV18 and TRBJ1-4, reads NAGVMQNPRHLVRRRGQEARLRCSPMKGHSHVYWYRQLPEEGLKFMVYLQKENIIDESGMPKERFSAEFPKEGPSILRIQQVVRGDSAAYFCASSKGQNEKLFFGSGTQLSVL.

The chain links TRBV10-1 to TRBJ2-2; tentatively, D is TRBD1 (5 bases). Per germline, CDR1 WNHNN and CDR2 SYGVQD (reference sequence). Trimming shortened V by 2 bases and J by 4 bases, and 20 bases separated the two germline ends. The CDR3 consists of 18 residues. The DNA of the CDR3 is TGCGCCAGCAGTGAGCGTACCCTGGGGCGATGGGGCACCGGGGAGCTGTTTTTT. This translates into CASSERTLGRWGTGELFF.

The chain links TRBV5-1 to TRBJ1-1, with D possibly being TRBD1 (5 bases). With 4 bases removed from V and 4 bases from J, the gap between germline ends came to 11 bases. In germline, CDR1 is SGHRS, CDR2 YFSETQ. This CDR3 is built from 13 residues. CDR3 bases: TGCGCCAGCAGCCGCCCGGGGGGCACTGAAGCTTTCTTT. This gives the protein CASSRPGGTEAFF.

This clone was seen once. The gene calls are TRBV9 and TRBJ2-2; the match to TRBD2 covers 9 bases. This CDR3 is 15 amino acids long. The trim removed 6 bases at V and 0 bases at J, leaving 3 bases unmatched. CDR1 is SGDLS and CDR2 is YYNGEE in the germline V gene. The CDR3 nucleotides read TGTGCCAGCAACCCTAGCGGGGCGAACACCGGGGAGCTGTTTTTT. Its protein is CASNPSGANTGELFF.

The J gene is TRBJ2-1, the V gene TRBV5-4, with 10 bases lining up with TRBD2. The CDR3 consists of 15 residues. The V and J ends lost 4 bases and 1 base, in that order; junction bases with no gene match: 2. From germline, CDR1 is SGHNT and CDR2 YYREEE (reference sequence). The chain's CDR3 is CASSPSGRSYNEQFF. CDR3 bases: TGTGCCAGCAGCCCTAGCGGGAGATCCTACAATGAGCAGTTCTTC.

The CDR3 spells CAWSVYVENYGYTF. The CDR3 DNA sequence: TGTGCCTGGAGTGTTTATGTAGAGAACTATGGCTACACCTTC. The chain recombines TRBV30 with TRBJ1-2; no clear D gene. Germline loops: CDR1 GTSNPN, CDR2 SVGIG (reference sequence). The CDR3 length is 14 residues. With 0 bases removed from V and 2 bases from J, the gap between germline ends came to 10 bases.

The V call is TRBV30, the J call TRBJ1-4; D is unclear. The germline V gene encodes CDR1 GTSNPN and CDR2 SVGIG (reference sequence). The CDR3 is 14 amino acids. Trimming took 2 bases from V and 8 from J, leaving 15 bases between them. In DNA form, the CDR3 reads TGTGCCTGGAGTAAGGAGTCAGAGGGCGAAAAACTGTTTTTT. Amino acids: CAWSKESEGEKLFF.

V is TRBV4-1 and J is TRBJ2-3; TRBD1 might be the D (6 bases). The CDR3 consists of 15 residues. Germline CDR1 and CDR2: MGHRA and YSYEKL. The V end lost 4 bases, the J end lost 1 base, and 12 bases lay between the germline ends. DNA for the CDR3: TGCGCCAGCAGCCCACAGGGCTGGGGCACAGATACGCAGTATTTT. Translating it yields CASSPQGWGTDTQYF.

The CDR3 sequence: CASSSRRSQETQYF. For the CDR3, the DNA is TGTGCCAGCAGCTCCCGCAGGTCCCAAGAGACCCAGTACTTC. This chain connects TRBV9 to TRBJ2-5; D not resolved. CDR1 and CDR2 from the germline V gene are SGDLS and YYNGEE. V was shortened by 4 bases and J by 1 base, with 11 bases between the two germline ends. The CDR3 spans 14 residues.

The chain employs TRBV7-9 and TRBJ2-7; 7 bases are a match to TRBD1. This CDR3 has 14 amino acids. V lost 6 bases, J lost 2 bases, and 7 bases stayed unmatched. In germline, CDR1 is SEHNR, CDR2 FQNEAQ (reference sequence). The CDR3 reads CASRQGPATYEQYF. The CDR3 nucleotides read TGTGCCAGCAGACAGGGGCCTGCTACCTACGAGCAGTACTTC.

The chain links TRBV2 to TRBJ1-1; the D gene is possibly TRBD1 (5 bases). Germline lookup yields CDR1 SNHLY and CDR2 FYNNEI. The CDR3 is made up of 13 amino acids. Trimming cost V 4 bases and J 6 bases, with 12 bases left between them. CDR3 DNA sequence: TGTGCCAGCAGTGCACGACAAGGGGCTGAAGCTTTCTTT. Translated: CASSARQGAEAFF.

The rearrangement uses TRBV11-2 and TRBJ1-3; TRBD1 is a possible D gene (6 bases). Deletions cut 4 bases from V and 4 bases from J, with 14 bases between. CDR3 length equals 15 residues. CDR1 SGHAT and CDR2 FQNNGV come from the germline V gene. DNA for the CDR3: TGTGCCAGCAGCTGGGGACACCCACAGGGAAACACCATATATTTT. It yields the protein CASSWGHPQGNTIYF. Supplemented by reference TRBV11-2 and TRBJ1-3, the full variable domain reads EAGVAQSPRYKIIEKRQSVAFWCNPISGHATLYWYQQILGQGPKLLIQFQNNGVVDDSQLPKDRFSAERLKGVDSTLKIQPAKLEDSAVYLCASSWGHPQGNTIYFGEGSWLTVV.

This chain links TRBV5-1 with TRBJ2-3, with 10 bases lining up with TRBD2. The trim removed 1 base at V and 6 bases at J, leaving 11 bases unmatched. Germline V lookup: CDR1 SGHRS, CDR2 YFSETQ. The CDR3 totals 17 residues. The CDR3 is CASSLLSGRGPSDTQYF. CDR3 nucleotide sequence: TGCGCCAGCAGCTTGTTGAGCGGGAGGGGACCTTCGGATACGCAGTATTTT. Drawing the rest from reference TRBV5-1 and TRBJ2-3, the complete variable domain is KAGVTQTPRYLIKTRGQQVTLSCSPISGHRSVSWYQQTPGQGLQFLFEYFSETQRNKGNFPGRFSGRQFSNSRSEMNVSTLELGDSALYLCASSLLSGRGPSDTQYFGPGTRLTVL.

The chain uses TRBV9 and TRBJ1-1; 10 bases line up with TRBD1. The CDR3 is made up of 16 amino acids. CDR1 is SGDLS and CDR2 is YYNGEE in the germline V gene. Trimming took 2 bases from V and 8 from J; bases not matched to a gene: 12. CDR3 DNA: TGTGCCAGCAGCGTTTGGGGGACAGGGGAGGATTTAGAAGCTTTCTTT. Amino acid sequence: CASSVWGTGEDLEAFF.

V gene TRBV11-3 combines with J gene TRBJ2-3; 7 bases map to TRBD2. The CDR3 is 15 residues long. Germline CDR1 and CDR2: SGHNT and YENEEA. V gave up 2 bases and J gave up 1 base; unmatched junction bases: 3. CDR3 sequence: CASSLLAGGTDTQYF. The DNA of the CDR3 is TGTGCCAGCAGCTTACTGGCGGGGGGCACAGATACGCAGTATTTT.

This chain uses TRBV2 with TRBJ1-1; TRBD1 matches 7 bases. The CDR3 extends over 15 amino acids. CDR1 is SNHLY and CDR2 is FYNNEI in the germline V gene. Trimming took 0 bases from V and 5 from J; bases not matched to a gene: 6. The CDR3 sequence: CASSEAPGGRTEAFF. The CDR3 bases are TGTGCCAGCAGTGAAGCCCCAGGGGGGAGGACTGAAGCTTTCTTT.

This clone has just a few counts. V and J are TRBV5-1 and TRBJ2-2; D perhaps matches TRBD2 (6 bases). The CDR3 has 14 residues. V was clipped by 4 bases and J by 5 bases, with 12 bases between them. CDR1 and CDR2 (germline): SGHRS, YFSETQ. The CDR3 spells CASSPGEKTGELFF. The CDR3 DNA reads TGCGCCAGCAGCCCGGGAGAAAAGACCGGGGAGCTGTTTTTT.